Below, 6 T cell receptor beta chains from the same sample are listed, as sequenced in a study of blood T cell repertoires in COVID-19. The repertoire was sequenced with immunoSEQ multiplex PCR; TCRdb's copy has only in-frame clones and lacks some. Of under 500,000 clones listed, more than 85% are singletons. The material sequenced was peripheral blood. The receptors come from a woman aged 25 to 39 with acute or convalescent COVID-19.

The rearrangement uses TRBV3-1 (or the pseudogene TRBV3-2) and TRBJ2-5; D call uncertain. V was cut by 0 bases and J by 4 bases, with 15 bases left in between. This CDR3 spans 16 amino acids. Germline CDR1 is LGHDT and CDR2 is YNNKEL (reference sequence). The CDR3 bases are TGTGCCAGCAGCCAAGAGTCCCCCGTAGTCCGAGAGACCCAGTACTTC. Its protein is CASSQESPVVRETQYF.

This chain joins TRBV9 and TRBJ2-2, with D unresolved. V lost 2 bases and J 3 bases, leaving 5 bases between the germline ends. The CDR3 loop spans 13 amino acids. Looked up from germline, CDR1 is SGDLS and CDR2 is YYNGEE. The CDR3 protein is CASSVRDTGELFF. The DNA of the CDR3 is TGTGCCAGCAGCGTTAGAGACACCGGGGAGCTGTTTTTT.

This chain links TRBV2 with TRBJ2-3; 11 nucleotides align to TRBD2. V lost 8 bases to trimming and J lost 6 bases; unmatched junction nucleotides: 7. This CDR3 region has 14 residues. Germline V gene data show CDR1 as SNHLY and CDR2 as FYNNEI. CDR3 loop: CASRTTSGVDTQYF. CDR3 sequence (DNA): TGTGCCAGCCGTACGACTAGCGGGGTGGATACGCAGTATTTT. Combining the CDR3 with reference TRBV2 and TRBJ2-3 gives the whole variable domain EPEVTQTPSHQVTQMGQEVILRCVPISNHLYFYWYRQILGQKVEFLVSFYNNEISEKSEIFDDQFSVERPDGSNFTLKIRSTKLEDSAMYFCASRTTSGVDTQYFGPGTRLTVL.

As concerns this clone: Other DNA sequences within the sample encode an identical CDR3. The rearrangement joins TRBV5-1 to TRBJ2-7; no clear D gene. Trimming shortened V by 0 bases and J by 4 bases, and 11 bases separated the two germline ends. Germline CDR1 is SGHRS and CDR2 is YFSETQ. This CDR3 spans 14 amino acids. The CDR3 reads CASSLVGRSYEQYF. CDR3 DNA sequence: TGCGCCAGCAGCTTGGTGGGCAGAAGTTACGAGCAGTACTTC.

This sequence joins TRBV29-1 and TRBJ1-2; 11 bases are a match to TRBD1. Germline V gives CDR1 SQVTM, CDR2 ANQGSEA. The CDR3 runs 13 residues. The ends lost 6 bases at V and 4 bases at J; junction bases unmatched: 4. The CDR3 DNA reads as TGCAGCGTCCTAGGGACAGGGGGCTATGGCTACACCTTC. Translated: CSVLGTGGYGYTF.

This clone was seen more than once but under ten times. The V and J genes are TRBV5-1 and TRBJ2-1, with D possibly TRBD2 on 7 matching bases. The CDR3 extends over 18 amino acids. CDR1 SGHRS and CDR2 YFSETQ come from the germline V gene. The V end lost 4 bases, the J end lost 4 bases, and 24 bases lay between the germline ends. For the CDR3, the DNA is TGCGCCAGCAGCCCCATGGGGGGGGCTAAGGTTTTTTACAATGAGCAGTTCTTC. Its translation: CASSPMGGAKVFYNEQFF.